This T cell receptor beta chain was documented in a study of glioma-infiltrating T cells after dendritic cell vaccination. Study as a whole: Patients received autologous tumor lysate-pulsed dendritic cell vaccination between 2003 and 2012. Findings of the study overall: The cohort had few patients with full blood and tumor sets.

The germline V gene has CDR1 SGHTS and CDR2 YDEGEE. This CDR3 region has 15 residues. The ends were cut back, 0 bases at V and 2 bases at J, with 12 bases in the middle. The PCR used 60 V beta and 13 J beta primers. Method: immunoSEQ multiplex PCR; TCRdb's copy keeps in-frame clones and lacks some. Here the sample spans 50,000 to 55,000 clones, approximately 89% being singletons. Noted time point: after dendritic cell vaccination, including at tumor progression/relapse. PBMC were collected before vaccination, two weeks after the third vaccination, and at progression. In the case of this clone: What it recognizes is unknown.

The specimen comprised blood, sampled after dendritic cell vaccination. The rearrangement joins TRBV5-8 to TRBJ2-7; perhaps TRBD1 as D (5 bases). The sequence was collected from a human donor with glioblastoma. CDR3 residues: CASSLARARAYEQYF. CDR3 DNA sequence: TGTGCCAGCAGCTTGGCCAGGGCCAGGGCCTACGAGCAGTACTTC.